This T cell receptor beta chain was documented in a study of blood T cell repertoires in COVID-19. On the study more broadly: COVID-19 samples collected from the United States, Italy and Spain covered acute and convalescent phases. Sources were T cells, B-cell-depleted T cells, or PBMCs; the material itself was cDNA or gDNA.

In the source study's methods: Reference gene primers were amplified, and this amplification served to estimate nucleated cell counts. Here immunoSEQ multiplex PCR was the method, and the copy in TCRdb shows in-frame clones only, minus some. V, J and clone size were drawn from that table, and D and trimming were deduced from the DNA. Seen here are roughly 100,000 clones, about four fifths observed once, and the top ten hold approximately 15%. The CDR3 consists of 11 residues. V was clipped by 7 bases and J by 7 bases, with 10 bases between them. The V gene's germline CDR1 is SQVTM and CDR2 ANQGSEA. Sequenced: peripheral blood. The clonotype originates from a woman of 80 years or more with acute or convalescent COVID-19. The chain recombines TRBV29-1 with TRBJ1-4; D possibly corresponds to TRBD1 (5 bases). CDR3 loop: CSGGSSEKLFF. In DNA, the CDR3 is TGCAGCGGGGGGAGTAGTGAAAAACTGTTTTTT.